This T cell receptor beta chain came from a study of blood T cell repertoires in COVID-19. For the study at large: Samples representing acute and convalescent COVID-19 were sourced from the United States, Italy and Spain. PBMCs, B-cell-depleted T cells, or T cells provided the cDNA or gDNA that made up the material.

This CDR3 spans 15 amino acids. CDR1 is MGHRA, CDR2 YSYEKL, per germline. V lost 3 bases, J lost 3 bases, and 12 bases lay in between. Assay used: immunoSEQ multiplex PCR; TCRdb lists only in-frame clones, some missing. The table shows some 260,000 clones, with approximately 88% occurring only once. Enrolled during active infection, Seattle patients were then followed longitudinally. V and J are TRBV4-1 and TRBJ1-3; D gene unclear. Specimen: peripheral blood. This TCR came from a woman in her twenties or thirties with COVID-19, enrolled during active disease. The CDR3 bases are TGCGCCAGCAGCCAGCCGCGGGCTAGTGGAAACACCATATATTTT. Its translation is CASSQPRASGNTIYF.